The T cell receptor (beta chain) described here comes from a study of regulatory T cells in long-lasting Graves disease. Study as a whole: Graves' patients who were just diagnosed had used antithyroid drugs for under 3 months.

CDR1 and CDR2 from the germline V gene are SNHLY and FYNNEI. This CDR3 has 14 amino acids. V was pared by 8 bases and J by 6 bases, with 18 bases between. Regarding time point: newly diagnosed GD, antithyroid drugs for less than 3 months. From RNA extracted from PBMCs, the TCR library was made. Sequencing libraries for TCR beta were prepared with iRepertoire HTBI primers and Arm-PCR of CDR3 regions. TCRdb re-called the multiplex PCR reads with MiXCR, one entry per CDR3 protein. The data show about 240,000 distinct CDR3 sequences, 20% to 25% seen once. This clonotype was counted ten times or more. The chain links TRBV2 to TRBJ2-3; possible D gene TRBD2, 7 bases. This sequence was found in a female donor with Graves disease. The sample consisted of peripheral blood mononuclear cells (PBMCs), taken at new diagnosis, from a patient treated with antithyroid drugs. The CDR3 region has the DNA TGTGCCAGCCAAGGCGGGGGCCCCGGGGATACGCAGTATTTT. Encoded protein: CASQGGGPGDTQYF.